This T cell receptor beta chain emerged from a study of OX40 agonist ivuxolimab in advanced cancers. Data came from immunoSEQ multiplex PCR; TCRdb stores just in-frame clones and leaves some out. The table shows about 68,000 clones, with 65% to 90% occurring only once. About this clone itself: The junction departs from germline at one end; a sequencing error may be responsible. This CDR3 is also generated by other DNA sequences in the sample.

In germline, CDR1 is ENHRY, CDR2 SYGVKD. The CDR3 length is 13 residues. The chain links TRBV10-3 to TRBJ1-1; D remains unclear. This clonotype was obtained from an adult with an advanced solid tumor such as melanoma, head and neck, liver or kidney cancer. The source material was CD4+ or CD8+ T cells sorted from blood, sampled in a trial of the OX40 agonist ivuxolimab. CDR3 sequence (DNA): TGTGCCATCAGTGAAGGTGGTTACACTGAAGCCTTCTTT. The encoded protein is CAISEGGYTEAFF.